This T cell receptor beta chain is from a study of human T cells and chemical hapten exposure. TCRdb recomputed calls from the RACE reads with MiXCR, one row per CDR3 protein. The top ten hold approximately 2% of the sample, which has roughly 130,000 distinct CDR3 sequences, approximately 9% seen once. Time point reported: healthy volunteer bleed at 2 weeks. RNA extraction used unfractionated whole blood as the source of total RNA. This clonotype was seen ten or more times. The sequenced sample was whole blood. This clonotype was obtained from a male donor in good health. Some clones in this sample may be carry-over from other donors' samples.

DNA for the CDR3: TGTGCCAGCAGCTCCGAGCTAGCGGGGGGGCCCGATACGCAGTATTTT. Residues: CASSSELAGGPDTQYF. V gene TRBV11-2 combines with J gene TRBJ2-3, with 12 nucleotides matching TRBD2. The CDR3 covers 16 residues. With V trimmed by 4 bases and J by 6 bases, 8 bases remained unmatched. The germline V gene has CDR1 SGHAT and CDR2 FQNNGV.